This TCR beta chain was captured in a study of beta chain features in type 1 diabetes. As for the study in general: The examined sorted cells totaled over 85,000,000 across samples.

Study outcomes and limitations: Shorter TCRB CDR3s, moderately but significantly so, marked every one of the four CD4+ subsets in Type 1 diabetes patients. For type 1 diabetes patients, VDJ junctions showed fewer insertions and more deletions.

Concerning this clone itself: Its target is unknown.

The sequenced template was cDNA made from the entire isolated RNA. Measured with immunoSEQ multiplex PCR; TCRdb has only the in-frame clones, and not every one. The sample has some 300,000 clones; approximately 8.1% are singletons. CDR3 length: 13 amino acids. Germline CDR1 is SGDLS and CDR2 is YYNGEE. Trimming removed 3 bases from V and 1 base from J, with 5 bases in between. Sequencing was carried out using central memory CD4+ T cells from blood. The sequence was collected from a woman under 30 in good health. The rearrangement joins TRBV9 to TRBJ1-3; no clear D gene. The CDR3 sequence is CASSGRSGNTIYF. The CDR3 coding sequence is TGTGCCAGCAGCGGCCGGTCTGGAAACACCATATATTTT.